This entry lists 25 T cell receptor beta chains sequenced from one sample in a study of T cell changes during pregnancy in multiple sclerosis. The method was immunoSEQ multiplex PCR; TCRdb's version includes in-frame clones alone and lacks a portion of them. The sample carries about 36,000 clones, 88% recorded once. The sample here was CD8+ T cells from peripheral blood mononuclear cells, taken in the third trimester of pregnancy. The receptor source for this set is a female donor with multiple sclerosis, enrolled in a pregnancy study.

This chain joins TRBV27 and TRBJ1-1; D is undetermined. The germline V gene encodes CDR1 MNHEY and CDR2 SMNVEV (reference sequence). V was pared by 4 bases and J by 0 bases, with 12 bases between. The CDR3 has 15 residues. The CDR3 spells CASSSWAMMNTEAFF. CDR3 DNA: TGTGCCAGCAGTTCATGGGCGATGATGAACACTGAAGCTTTCTTT.

The CDR3 loop is CATSRDRNIQYF. The CDR3 DNA follows: TGTGCCACCAGCAGAGATCGGAACATTCAGTACTTC. The V call is TRBV15, the J call TRBJ2-4; D uncertain. CDR1 LNHNV and CDR2 YYDKDF come from the germline V gene (reference sequence). The CDR3 contains 12 residues. Trimming pared 0 bases from V and 7 bases from J, leaving 4 bases between.

V usage is TRBV7-9 and J usage is TRBJ1-2, with 7 nucleotides matching TRBD1. J gave up 2 bases and V 1 base, and 4 bases lay outside the gene matches. This CDR3 region has 15 residues. CDR1 and CDR2 (germline): SEHNR, FQNEAQ (reference sequence). The CDR3 nucleotides are TGTGCCAGCAGCTTAGGACCGGGACAGAACTATGGCTACACCTTC. It encodes CASSLGPGQNYGYTF.

The V and J genes are TRBV7-2 and TRBJ2-2, with D maybe TRBD2 (5 bases). This CDR3 spans 15 amino acids. V lost 5 bases and J lost 0, with 10 bases in between. Germline lookup yields CDR1 SGHTA and CDR2 FQGNSA. The CDR3 loop is CASSPWTPNTGELFF. Written as DNA, the CDR3 is TGTGCCAGCAGCCCATGGACTCCGAACACCGGGGAGCTGTTTTTT.

The chain combines TRBV5-5 with TRBJ1-2; tentatively, D is TRBD1 (6 bases). Per the germline V gene, CDR1 is SGHKS and CDR2 is YYEKEE (reference sequence). Trimming took 2 bases from V and 2 from J, leaving 10 bases between them. This CDR3 is built from 14 residues. CDR3 nucleotides: TGTGCCAGCAGCTTACAGGGCCCGAACTATGGCTACACCTTC. It is translated as CASSLQGPNYGYTF.

The chain has TRBV2 and TRBJ2-1; 8 positions match TRBD1. CDR1 and CDR2 from the germline V gene are SNHLY and FYNNEI. V lost 7 bases to trimming and J lost 7 bases; unmatched junction nucleotides: 15. This CDR3 is built from 16 residues. The CDR3 nucleotides are TGTGCCAGCAATCGACCGAAGGACAGGGATTGGAATGAGCAGTTCTTC. This encodes CASNRPKDRDWNEQFF.

The V gene is TRBV15, the J gene TRBJ2-7; D is possibly TRBD1 (5 bases). Germline CDR1 LNHNV, CDR2 YYDKDF (reference sequence). The CDR3 runs 14 residues. The V gene lost 2 bases and the J gene lost 5 bases, with 13 bases spanning the gap. CDR3 bases: TGTGCCACCAGCAGACTCGTTGAGGACAACGAGCAGTACTTC. Protein product: CATSRLVEDNEQYF.

In this sample, this clone turned up a few times. The chain is built from TRBV11-2 and TRBJ1-1; D might be TRBD1 (5 bases). Trimming cost V 5 bases and J 5 bases, with 12 bases left between them. The CDR3 has 13 amino acids. Germline CDR1 reads SGHAT; CDR2 reads FQNNGV. The CDR3 loop reads CASSLDSGTEAFF. The CDR3 nucleotides are TGTGCCAGCAGCCTTGACAGCGGGACTGAAGCTTTCTTT. Full variable domain (rest looked up from reference TRBV11-2 and TRBJ1-1): EAGVAQSPRYKIIEKRQSVAFWCNPISGHATLYWYQQILGQGPKLLIQFQNNGVVDDSQLPKDRFSAERLKGVDSTLKIQPAKLEDSAVYLCASSLDSGTEAFFGQGTRLTVV.

The J gene is TRBJ2-5, the V gene TRBV11-2, with D perhaps matching TRBD1 (5 bases). The V and J ends lost 6 bases and 0 bases respectively, with 11 bases between them. CDR1 is SGHAT, CDR2 FQNNGV, per germline. This CDR3 has 14 residues. CDR3 DNA sequence: TGTGCCAGCAGTCGGACACCGTACCAAGAGACCCAGTACTTC. This encodes CASSRTPYQETQYF. Together with reference TRBV11-2 and TRBJ2-5, the CDR3 gives the full variable domain: EAGVAQSPRYKIIEKRQSVAFWCNPISGHATLYWYQQILGQGPKLLIQFQNNGVVDDSQLPKDRFSAERLKGVDSTLKIQPAKLEDSAVYLCASSRTPYQETQYFGPGTRLLVL.

This chain links TRBV4-2 with TRBJ2-1; maybe TRBD1 (5 bases). CDR3 size: 15 residues. Trimming removed 1 base at V and 14 bases at J, with 21 bases between. Germline lookup yields CDR1 LGHNA and CDR2 YNFKEQ. CDR3 sequence reads: CASSQVGHPETVKFF. CDR3 bases: TGTGCCAGCAGCCAAGTGGGCCACCCCGAGACAGTTAAGTTCTTC.

This clone was recorded many times. V and J are TRBV6-1 and TRBJ2-2, with TRBD1 as a possible D gene (6 bases). This CDR3 has 15 amino acids. Germline V gives CDR1 MNHNS, CDR2 SASEGT. Deletions cut 2 bases from V and 3 bases from J, with 10 bases between. CDR3 DNA sequence: TGTGCCAGCAGTGAACTGACAGGTCACACCGGGGAGCTGTTTTTT. This translates into CASSELTGHTGELFF.

The chain has TRBV5-6 and TRBJ2-7; the match to TRBD1 covers 7 bases. V lost 0 bases to trimming and J lost 4 bases; unmatched junction nucleotides: 10. The CDR3 consists of 16 residues. Germline CDR1 is SGHDT and CDR2 is YYEEEE. CDR3 loop: CASSLAWDSVGYEQYF. The DNA of the CDR3 is TGTGCCAGCAGCTTGGCCTGGGACAGCGTAGGGTACGAGCAGTACTTC. The full variable domain, with the rest looked up from reference TRBV5-6 and TRBJ2-7, is DAGVTQSPTHLIKTRGQQVTLRCSPKSGHDTVSWYQQALGQGPQFIFQYYEEEERQRGNFPDRFSGHQFPNYSSELNVNALLLGDSALYLCASSLAWDSVGYEQYFGPGTRLTVT.

The rearrangement links TRBV5-1 to TRBJ1-2, with a weak D call TRBD1 (5 bases). V was cut by 4 bases and J by 6 bases, with 16 bases left in between. The germline gives CDR1 SGHRS, CDR2 YFSETQ. This CDR3 has 14 residues. In nucleotides, the CDR3 is TGCGCCAGCAGCCCCCGAGTAGGGGAAGATGGCTACACCTTC. It codes for CASSPRVGEDGYTF.

In nucleotides, the CDR3 is TGTGCCAGCAGGACAGGGGGCCGCACCGGGGAGCTGTTTTTT. The encoded protein is CASRTGGRTGELFF. The chain joins TRBV6-1 to TRBJ2-2; TRBD1 matches 10 bases. The V gene end was trimmed by 6 bases and the J gene end by 4 bases; junction bases not matched to a gene: 2. Germline CDR1 reads MNHNS; CDR2 reads SASEGT. The CDR3 sequence is 14 residues long.

The chain recombines TRBV19 with TRBJ1-2; no clear D gene. Germline assignment: CDR1 LNHDA and CDR2 SQIVND (reference sequence). The V end was cut by 3 bases, the J end by 2 bases, with 10 bases between. This CDR3 is 14 amino acids long. CDR3 in amino acids: CASSMPYFNYGYTF. In nucleotides, the CDR3 is TGTGCCAGTAGTATGCCCTACTTCAACTATGGCTACACCTTC.

Comments on this clone: At the DNA level, this CDR3 is encoded by other sequences in the same sample as well. V is TRBV9 and J is TRBJ1-1; no firm D call. The CDR3 is made up of 13 amino acids. V lost 0 bases to trimming and J lost 3 bases, with 6 bases between them. From germline, CDR1 is SGDLS and CDR2 YYNGEE. The CDR3 is CASSVGGDTEAFF. CDR3 DNA: TGTGCCAGCAGCGTAGGCGGAGACACTGAAGCTTTCTTT.

This sequence joins TRBV19 and TRBJ1-1; possible D gene TRBD1, 5 bases. The germline V gene encodes CDR1 LNHDA and CDR2 SQIVND (reference sequence). This CDR3 has 13 residues. The germline V and J ends were trimmed by 2 bases and 10 bases, with 14 bases remaining between them. The DNA for the CDR3 is TGTGCCAGTAGTATATTGGGGGGGAGTGCAGCTTTCTTT. It specifies CASSILGGSAAFF.

CDR3 sequence (DNA): TGTGCCAGCAGTCAGCGGGTAACAGTAGATACGCAGTATTTT. Its translation: CASSQRVTVDTQYF. The chain couples TRBV7-9 to TRBJ2-3, with D possibly being TRBD2 (6 bases). This CDR3 has 14 amino acids. From germline, CDR1 is SEHNR and CDR2 FQNEAQ (reference sequence). V was pared by 6 bases and J by 5 bases, with 15 bases between.

The DNA of the CDR3 is TGTGCCAGCAGTTTGCCCCTCGGGACAGGGGAGGACACTGAAGCTTTCTTT. Its translation: CASSLPLGTGEDTEAFF. The chain links TRBV28 to TRBJ1-1, with TRBD1 matching 10 bases. CDR1 is MDHEN, CDR2 SYDVKM, per germline. Losses at the gene ends were 3 bases for V and 3 bases for J; bases not matched to a gene: 10. The CDR3 is 17 amino acids.

This chain links TRBV15 with TRBJ1-5; weak D call: TRBD1 (5 bases). The ends were cut back, 3 bases at V and 5 bases at J, with 14 bases in the middle. Germline CDR1 reads LNHNV; CDR2 reads YYDKDF (reference sequence). This CDR3 comprises 15 residues. The CDR3 DNA reads as TGTGCCACCAGCAGTCCAGGAGAAGGGGATCAGCCCCAGCATTTT. This encodes CATSSPGEGDQPQHF.

V usage is TRBV12-5 and J usage is TRBJ2-1, with a weak D call TRBD1 (6 bases). This CDR3 has 13 residues. Trimming shortened V by 4 bases and J by 5 bases, and 9 bases separated the two germline ends. Germline CDR1 reads LGHNT; CDR2 reads FRNRAP. CDR3: CASGSGQNNEQFF. As DNA, the CDR3 is TGTGCTAGTGGTTCTGGACAGAACAATGAGCAGTTCTTC.

The chain has TRBV27 and TRBJ2-7; maybe TRBD1 (6 bases). The V gene lost 2 bases and the J gene lost 6 bases, with 14 bases spanning the gap. Germline assignment: CDR1 MNHEY and CDR2 SMNVEV (reference sequence). The CDR3 is 14 amino acids. The DNA of the CDR3 is TGTGCCAGCAGTTTACGGACAGAACCTCCCGAGCAGTACTTC. This gives the protein CASSLRTEPPEQYF.

V is TRBV28 and J is TRBJ1-2; 7 bases map to TRBD1. Germline V lookup: CDR1 MDHEN, CDR2 SYDVKM. The V and J ends lost 5 bases and 4 bases, in that order; junction bases with no gene match: 7. This CDR3 region has 14 residues. CDR3 sequence: CASSPVDRVYGYTF. The CDR3 region has the DNA TGTGCCAGCAGTCCGGTCGACAGGGTCTATGGCTACACCTTC.

The sample holds a few counts of this clone. V usage is TRBV29-1 and J usage is TRBJ1-1, with 9 bases lining up with TRBD1. CDR3 length: 15 residues. Germline V gene lookup returns CDR1 SQVTM and CDR2 ANQGSEA. J lost 1 base, V lost 6 bases, and 9 bases had no gene match. CDR3: CSVEGQGYRNTEAFF. The CDR3 DNA follows: TGCAGCGTGGAGGGACAGGGATACAGGAACACTGAAGCTTTCTTT.

The gene calls are TRBV27 and TRBJ2-5, with a possible D match to TRBD2 (6 bases). The germline gives CDR1 MNHEY, CDR2 SMNVEV (reference sequence). The CDR3 has 16 residues. V lost 8 bases to trimming and J lost 5 bases, with 24 bases between them. The CDR3 coding sequence is TGTGCCAGCCTCCCGGTCGGGGGAAGTTTCAGGGAGACCCAGTACTTC. Protein sequence: CASLPVGGSFRETQYF.